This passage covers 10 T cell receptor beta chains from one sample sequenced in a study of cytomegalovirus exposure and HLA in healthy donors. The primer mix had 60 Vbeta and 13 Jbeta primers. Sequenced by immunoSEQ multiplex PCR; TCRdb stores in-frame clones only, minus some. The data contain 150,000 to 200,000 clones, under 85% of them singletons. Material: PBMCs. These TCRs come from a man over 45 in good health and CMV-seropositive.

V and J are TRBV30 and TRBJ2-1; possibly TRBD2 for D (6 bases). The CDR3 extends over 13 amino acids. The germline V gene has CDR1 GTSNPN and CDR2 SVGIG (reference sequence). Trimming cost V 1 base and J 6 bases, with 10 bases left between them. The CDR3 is CAWSGLGSNEQFF. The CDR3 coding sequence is TGTGCCTGGAGTGGACTAGGGAGCAATGAGCAGTTCTTC.

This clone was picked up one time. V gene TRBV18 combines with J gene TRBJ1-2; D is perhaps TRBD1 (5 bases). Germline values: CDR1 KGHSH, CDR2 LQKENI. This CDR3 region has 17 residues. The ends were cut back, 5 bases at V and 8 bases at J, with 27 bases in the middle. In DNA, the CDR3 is TGTGCCAGCTCAAGCCAAGCGGGAGGGGACCCCCTCCAGGGCTACACCTTC. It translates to CASSSQAGGDPLQGYTF.

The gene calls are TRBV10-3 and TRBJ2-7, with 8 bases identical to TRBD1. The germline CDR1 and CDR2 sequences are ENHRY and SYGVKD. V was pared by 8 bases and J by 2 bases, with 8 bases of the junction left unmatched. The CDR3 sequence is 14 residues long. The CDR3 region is CAIARQGQTYEQYF. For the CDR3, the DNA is TGTGCCATCGCCAGACAGGGGCAAACCTACGAGCAGTACTTC.

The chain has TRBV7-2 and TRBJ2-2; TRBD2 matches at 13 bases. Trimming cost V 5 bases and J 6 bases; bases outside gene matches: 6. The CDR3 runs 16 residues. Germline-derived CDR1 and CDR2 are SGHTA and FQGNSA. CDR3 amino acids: CASSNGLAGVSGELFF. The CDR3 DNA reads TGTGCCAGCAGCAACGGACTAGCGGGGGTCTCCGGGGAGCTGTTTTTT.

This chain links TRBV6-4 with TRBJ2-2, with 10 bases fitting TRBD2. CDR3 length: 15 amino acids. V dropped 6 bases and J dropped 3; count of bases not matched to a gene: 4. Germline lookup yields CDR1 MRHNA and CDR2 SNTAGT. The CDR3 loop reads CASRPLAGDTGELFF. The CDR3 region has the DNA TGTGCCAGCAGGCCGCTAGCGGGGGACACCGGGGAGCTGTTTTTT.

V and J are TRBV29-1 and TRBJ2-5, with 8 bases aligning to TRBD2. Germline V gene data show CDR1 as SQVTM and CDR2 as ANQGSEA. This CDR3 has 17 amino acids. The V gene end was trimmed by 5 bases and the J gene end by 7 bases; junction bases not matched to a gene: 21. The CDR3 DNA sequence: TGCAGCGTTAAAGGGGGGATTGGGAGCGGGGGCTCGGGGACCCAGTACTTC. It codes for CSVKGGIGSGGSGTQYF. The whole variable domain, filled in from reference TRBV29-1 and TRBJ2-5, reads SAVISQKPSRDICQRGTSLTIQCQVDSQVTMMFWYRQQPGQSLTLIATANQGSEATYESGFVIDKFPISRPNLTFSTLTVSNMSPEDSSIYLCSVKGGIGSGGSGTQYFGPGTRLLVL.

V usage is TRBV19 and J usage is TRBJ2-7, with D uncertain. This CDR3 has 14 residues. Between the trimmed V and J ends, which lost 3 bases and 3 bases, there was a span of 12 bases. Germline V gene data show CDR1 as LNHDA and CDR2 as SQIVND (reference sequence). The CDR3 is CASSIKNRDYEQYF. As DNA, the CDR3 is TGTGCCAGTAGTATCAAGAACAGAGACTACGAGCAGTACTTC.

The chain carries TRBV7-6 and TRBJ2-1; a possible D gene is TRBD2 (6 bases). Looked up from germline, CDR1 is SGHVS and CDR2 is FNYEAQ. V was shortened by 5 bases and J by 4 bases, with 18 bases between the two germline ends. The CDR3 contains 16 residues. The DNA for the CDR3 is TGTGCCAGCAGCCCAATAGCGGTGTGGGGTTACAATGAGCAGTTCTTC. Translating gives CASSPIAVWGYNEQFF.

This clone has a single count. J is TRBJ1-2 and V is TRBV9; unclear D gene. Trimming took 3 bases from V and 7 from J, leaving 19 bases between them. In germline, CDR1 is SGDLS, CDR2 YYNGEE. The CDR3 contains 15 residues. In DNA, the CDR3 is TGTGCCAGCAGCGCCTCCCGGAGGGATGGGTTTGGCTACACCTTC. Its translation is CASSASRRDGFGYTF. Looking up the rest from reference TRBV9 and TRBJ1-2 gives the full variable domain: DSGVTQTPKHLITATGQRVTLRCSPRSGDLSVYWYQQSLDQGLQFLIQYYNGEERAKGNILERFSAQQFPDLHSELNLSSLELGDSALYFCASSASRRDGFGYTFGSGTRLTVV.

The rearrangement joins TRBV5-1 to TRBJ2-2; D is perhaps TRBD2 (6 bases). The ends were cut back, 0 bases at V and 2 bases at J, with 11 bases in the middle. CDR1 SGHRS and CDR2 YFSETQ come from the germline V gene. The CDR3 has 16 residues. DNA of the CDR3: TGCGCCAGCAGCTTGGACGGGGAGGCAAACACCGGGGAGCTGTTTTTT. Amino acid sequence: CASSLDGEANTGELFF.